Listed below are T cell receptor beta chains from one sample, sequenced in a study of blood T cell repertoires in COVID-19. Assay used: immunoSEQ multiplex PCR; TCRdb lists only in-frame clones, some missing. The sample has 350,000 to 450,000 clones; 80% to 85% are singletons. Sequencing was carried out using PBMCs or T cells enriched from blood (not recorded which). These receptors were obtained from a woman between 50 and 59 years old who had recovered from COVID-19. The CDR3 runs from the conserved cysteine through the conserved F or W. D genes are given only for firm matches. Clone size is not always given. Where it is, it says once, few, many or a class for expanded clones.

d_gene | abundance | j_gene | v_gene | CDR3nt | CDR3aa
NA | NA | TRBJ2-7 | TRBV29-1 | TGCAGCGTTGGGAGTGGCGGAAACTACGAGCAGTACTTC | CSVGSGGNYEQYF
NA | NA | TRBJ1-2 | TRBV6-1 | TGTGCCAGCAGTGCCGGTCTTGGTTCAGGGGACTATGGCTACACCTTC | CASSAGLGSGDYGYTF
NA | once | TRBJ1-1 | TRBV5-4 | TGTGCCAGCAGCTTGGTTGGCGGGGTAAGGGGCACTGAAGCTTTCTTT | CASSLVGGVRGTEAFF
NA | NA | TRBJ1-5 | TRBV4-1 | TGCGCCAGCAGCCAAGGACAGAGTAGCAATCAGCCCCAGCATTTT | CASSQGQSSNQPQHF
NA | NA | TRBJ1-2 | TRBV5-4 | TGTGCCAGCAGCTTCGGAGTTCAGGGCAACTATGGCTACACCTTC | CASSFGVQGNYGYTF
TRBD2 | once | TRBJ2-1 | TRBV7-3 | TGTGCCAGCAGCTTTTTTGGACTAGCGGGAGTGGGCTCCTACAATGAGCAGTTCTTC | CASSFFGLAGVGSYNEQFF
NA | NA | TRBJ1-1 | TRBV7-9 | TGTGCCAGCAGCTCCGCCGCAACGGGGAACACTGAAGCTTTCTTT | CASSSAATGNTEAFF
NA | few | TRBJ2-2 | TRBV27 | TGTGCCAGCAGTTTACAGCCAGGGGTGGCCGGGGAGCTGTTTTTT | CASSLQPGVAGELFF
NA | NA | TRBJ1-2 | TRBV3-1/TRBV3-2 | TGTGCCAGCAGGCCGGGGGAGGGGCCCTTATATGGCTACACCTTC | CASRPGEGPLYGYTF
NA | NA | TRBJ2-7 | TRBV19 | TGTGCCAGTAGTATGGTGGCGGGAACCCACGAGCAGTACTTC | CASSMVAGTHEQYF
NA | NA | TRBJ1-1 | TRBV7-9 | TGTGCCACCGGGGGGGTCTCAACTGAAGCTTTCTTT | CATGGVSTEAFF
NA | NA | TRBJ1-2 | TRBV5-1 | TGCGCCAGCAGCTTGGGCCTGGAGCCTAACTATGGCTACACCTTC | CASSLGLEPNYGYTF
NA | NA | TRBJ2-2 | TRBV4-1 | TGCGCCAGCAGCCAAGAGGAGGGGTTCGGCGGGGAGCTGTTTTTT | CASSQEEGFGGELFF
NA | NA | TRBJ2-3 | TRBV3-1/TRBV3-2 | TGTGCCAGCAGCCAAGAGGTGAGGATTCCAGATACGCAGTATTTT | CASSQEVRIPDTQYF
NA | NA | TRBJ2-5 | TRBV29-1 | TGCAGCGTTGGGGGAGGTTCAGAGACCCAGTACTTC | CSVGGGSETQYF
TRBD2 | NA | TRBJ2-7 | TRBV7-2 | TGTGCCAGCAGCTTAAGTGGCGGGAGGGCCAACGAGCAGTACTTC | CASSLSGGRANEQYF
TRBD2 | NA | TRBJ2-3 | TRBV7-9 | TGTGCCAGCAGCTTAGGTTCGCTAGCGGGAGCCGATACGCAGTATTTT | CASSLGSLAGADTQYF
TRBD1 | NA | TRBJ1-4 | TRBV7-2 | TGTGCCAGCAGCCAAGGGGGACAGGGGGCGCACGAAAAACTGTTTTTT | CASSQGGQGAHEKLFF
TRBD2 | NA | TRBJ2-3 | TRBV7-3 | TGTGCCAGCAGCTGGACTAGCGGGGTCACAGATACGCAGTATTTT | CASSWTSGVTDTQYF
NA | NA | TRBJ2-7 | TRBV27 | TGTGCCAGCAGTGAGAGGGGGGGGTACTACGAGCAGTACTTC | CASSERGGYYEQYF
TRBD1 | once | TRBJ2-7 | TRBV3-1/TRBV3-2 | TGTGCCAGCAGCCAAGACCGACAGGGGAACTACGAGCAGTACTTC | CASSQDRQGNYEQYF
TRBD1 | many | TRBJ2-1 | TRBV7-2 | TGTGCCAGCAGCGCTCGACGACAGGGGAGACACAATGAGCAGTTCTTC | CASSARRQGRHNEQFF
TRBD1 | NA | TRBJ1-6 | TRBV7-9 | TGTGCCAGCAACATGGGACTCCCAGGGGGTTCACCCCTCCACTTT | CASNMGLPGGSPLHF
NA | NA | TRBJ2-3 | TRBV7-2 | TGTGCCAGCAGCTTAGCGGGACTTTGGACAGATACGCAGTATTTT | CASSLAGLWTDTQYF
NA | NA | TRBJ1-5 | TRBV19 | TGTGCCAGTAGCTACATGGACAGTTCTAGCAATCAGCCCCAGCATTTT | CASSYMDSSSNQPQHF
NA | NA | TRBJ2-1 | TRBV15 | TGTGCCACCAGCAGGGGGGAGTTCTATACTAGCAGCAATGAGCAGTTCTTC | CATSRGEFYTSSNEQFF
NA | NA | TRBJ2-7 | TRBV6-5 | TGTGCCAGCAGTCTACAGGGATTAAACTACGAGCAGTACTTC | CASSLQGLNYEQYF
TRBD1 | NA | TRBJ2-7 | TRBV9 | TGTGCCAGCAGCCCGGGACAGGCAAGTTCCTACGAGCAGTACTTC | CASSPGQASSYEQYF
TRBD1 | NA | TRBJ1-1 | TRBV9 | TGTGCCAGCAGCGTAGCCCCCCAGGGGGCAAGATCTGAAGCTTTCTTT | CASSVAPQGARSEAFF
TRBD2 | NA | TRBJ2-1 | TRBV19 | TGTGCCAGTAGTATAGGGGGCGGGAGTAGTGAGCAGTTCTTC | CASSIGGGSSEQFF
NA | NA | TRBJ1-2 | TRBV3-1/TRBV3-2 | TGTGCCAGCAGCCACTCCCAGACAGATAACTATGGCTACACCTTC | CASSHSQTDNYGYTF
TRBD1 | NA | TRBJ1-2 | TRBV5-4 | TGTGCCAGCAGCTCTTATAAGGACAGGATAAACTATGGCTACACCTTC | CASSSYKDRINYGYTF
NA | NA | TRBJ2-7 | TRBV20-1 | TGCAGTGCTAGAGACGGGAACGAGCAGTACTTC | CSARDGNEQYF
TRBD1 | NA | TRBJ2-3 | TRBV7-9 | TGTGCCAGCAGCTTCGGACAGGGGGGTTCAGATACGCAGTATTTT | CASSFGQGGSDTQYF
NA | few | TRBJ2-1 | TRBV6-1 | TGTGCCAGCAGTGAGTCTGGCTTTACCTACAATGAGCAGTTCTTC | CASSESGFTYNEQFF
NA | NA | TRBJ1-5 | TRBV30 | TGTGCCTGGAGTGTACCCTTGACAGCATACAATCAGCCCCAGCATTTT | CAWSVPLTAYNQPQHF
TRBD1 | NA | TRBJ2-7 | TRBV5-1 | TGCGCCAGCAGCCTGGGCCCGGGACAGGGGGGCGAGCAGTACTTC | CASSLGPGQGGEQYF
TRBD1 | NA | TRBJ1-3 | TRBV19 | TGTGCCAGTTTAGGGGGCGACTCTGGAAACACCATATATTTT | CASLGGDSGNTIYF
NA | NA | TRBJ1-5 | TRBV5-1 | TGCGCCAGCAGGGAGAGTTTTAATCAGCCCCAGCATTTT | CASRESFNQPQHF
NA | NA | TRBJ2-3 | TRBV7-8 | TGTGCCAGCAGCTTAGAGGCAGGGTGGAGCACAGATACGCAGTATTTT | CASSLEAGWSTDTQYF